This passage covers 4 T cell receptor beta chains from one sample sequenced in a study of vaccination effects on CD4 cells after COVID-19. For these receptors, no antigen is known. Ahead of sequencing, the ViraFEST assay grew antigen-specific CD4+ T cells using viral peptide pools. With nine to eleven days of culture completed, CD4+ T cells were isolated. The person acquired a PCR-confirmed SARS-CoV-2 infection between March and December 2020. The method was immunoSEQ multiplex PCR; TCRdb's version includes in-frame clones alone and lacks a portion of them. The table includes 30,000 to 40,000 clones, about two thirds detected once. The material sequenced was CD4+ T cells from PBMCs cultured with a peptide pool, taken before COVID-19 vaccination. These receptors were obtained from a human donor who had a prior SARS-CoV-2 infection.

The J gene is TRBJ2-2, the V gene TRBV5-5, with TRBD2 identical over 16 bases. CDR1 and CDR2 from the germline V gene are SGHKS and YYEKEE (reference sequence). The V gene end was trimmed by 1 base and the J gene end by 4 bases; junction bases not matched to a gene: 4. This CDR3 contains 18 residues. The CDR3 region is CASSLLGLAGGVTGELFF. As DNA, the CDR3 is TGTGCCAGCAGCTTGTTGGGACTAGCGGGAGGGGTCACCGGGGAGCTGTTTTTT.

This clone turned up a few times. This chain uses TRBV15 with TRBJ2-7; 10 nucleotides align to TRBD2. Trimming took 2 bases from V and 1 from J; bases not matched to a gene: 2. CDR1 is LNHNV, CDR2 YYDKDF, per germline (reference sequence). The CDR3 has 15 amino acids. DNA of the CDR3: TGTGCCACCAGCAGAACTAGCGGGATTTCCTACGAGCAGTACTTC. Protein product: CATSRTSGISYEQYF.

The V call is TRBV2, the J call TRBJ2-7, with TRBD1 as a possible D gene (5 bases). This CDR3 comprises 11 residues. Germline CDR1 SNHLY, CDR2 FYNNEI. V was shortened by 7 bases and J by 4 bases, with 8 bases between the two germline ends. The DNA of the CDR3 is TGTGCCAGCATTAAGGGGTACGAGCAGTACTTC. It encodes CASIKGYEQYF.

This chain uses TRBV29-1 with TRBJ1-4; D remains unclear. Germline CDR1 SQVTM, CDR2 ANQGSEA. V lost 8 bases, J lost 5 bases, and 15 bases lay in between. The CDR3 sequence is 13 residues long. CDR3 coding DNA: TGCAGCCCCCCGGGCAGGCGGAATGAAAAACTGTTTTTT. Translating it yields CSPPGRRNEKLFF.